Following are 10 T cell receptor beta chains from one sample sequenced in a study of blood T cell repertoires in COVID-19. Clones were read by immunoSEQ multiplex PCR, and TCRdb kept only the in-frame ones, dropping some. The sample has some 250,000 clones; roughly nine tenths are singletons. The sample consisted of peripheral blood. The source of these receptors is a man aged 55 to 70 who had recovered from COVID-19.

V and J are TRBV11-2 and TRBJ1-2; D ambiguous. Trimming pared 5 bases from V and 3 bases from J, leaving 13 bases between. Germline CDR1 and CDR2: SGHAT and FQNNGV. The CDR3 is made up of 14 amino acids. Written as DNA, the CDR3 is TGTGCCAGCAGCCCATTGCTGGCAGACTATGGCTACACCTTC. This translates into CASSPLLADYGYTF.

This chain links TRBV4-1 with TRBJ1-6, with unresolved D. Germline V gene data show CDR1 as MGHRA and CDR2 as YSYEKL. The CDR3 is made up of 19 amino acids. Between the trimmed V and J ends, which lost 0 bases and 0 bases, there was a span of 15 bases. The CDR3 sequence: CASSQDISVGSSYNSPLHF. DNA for the CDR3: TGCGCCAGCAGCCAAGATATCAGTGTGGGGAGCTCCTATAATTCACCCCTCCACTTT.

This clone was seen a few times. In the same sample, other DNA sequences code for this CDR3. This rearrangement joins TRBV7-8 to TRBJ1-1, with 9 bases aligning to TRBD1. This CDR3 region has 15 residues. Trimming at V came to 4 bases and at J to 5 bases, leaving 8 bases not matched to a gene. Germline-derived CDR1 and CDR2 are SGHVS and FQNEAQ. CDR3 loop: CASSSYRGRGTEAFF. CDR3 DNA: TGTGCCAGCAGCTCTTACAGGGGGCGGGGAACTGAAGCTTTCTTT. Using reference TRBV7-8 and TRBJ1-1 for the parts outside the CDR3, the full variable domain is GAGVSQSPRYKVAKRGQDVALRCDPISGHVSLFWYQQALGQGPEFLTYFQNEAQLDKSGLPSDRFFAERPEGSVSTLKIQRTQQEDSAVYLCASSSYRGRGTEAFFGQGTRLTVV.

The chain is built from TRBV15 and TRBJ1-2, with D tentatively TRBD1 (5 bases). V was cut by 0 bases and J by 9 bases, with 14 bases left in between. Germline-derived CDR1 and CDR2 are LNHNV and YYDKDF (reference sequence). The CDR3 loop spans 14 amino acids. CDR3: CATSRDSGGYRYTF. CDR3 nucleotide sequence: TGTGCCACCAGCAGAGATTCCGGGGGATATCGCTACACCTTC.

This clone was recorded only once. The CDR3 bases are TGTGCCAGCAGACGACAGGGAGGCGTTTCTGGCTACACCTTC. Translation gives CASRRQGGVSGYTF. The chain carries TRBV3-1 (or the pseudogene TRBV3-2) and TRBJ1-2, with 7 positions matching TRBD1. The J segment lost 7 bases and the V segment lost 6 bases, leaving 11 bases of the junction unmatched. The CDR3 is 14 residues long. Germline V gene lookup returns CDR1 LGHDT and CDR2 YNNKEL (reference sequence).

V gene TRBV7-7 combines with J gene TRBJ2-1, with D possibly matching TRBD2 (5 bases). The CDR3 spans 16 residues. V gave up 1 base and J gave up 0 bases, with 10 bases separating them. CDR1 is SSHAT, CDR2 FNYEAQ, per germline (reference sequence). The CDR3 nucleotides read TGTGCCAGCAGCTTAGAGGTTGCGGGCTCCTACAATGAGCAGTTCTTC. This sequence encodes CASSLEVAGSYNEQFF.

In the case of this clone: One end of the junction does not line up with germline, which may come from a read error. This chain joins TRBV30 and TRBJ2-3; maybe TRBD2 (5 bases). The germline CDR1 and CDR2 sequences are GTSNPN and SVGIG (reference sequence). The CDR3 spans 14 residues. The CDR3 spells CAWKGRGSTDTQYF. The CDR3 nucleotides read TGTGCGTGGAAGGGAAGAGGGAGCACAGATACGCAGTATTTT.

The chain joins TRBV7-9 to TRBJ2-7; TRBD1 might be the D (6 bases). The CDR3 consists of 17 residues. Germline loops: CDR1 SEHNR, CDR2 FQNEAQ (reference sequence). Deletions cut 2 bases from V and 2 bases from J, with 19 bases between. DNA of the CDR3: TGTGCCAGCAGCTTATTTGCTCCGCAGGGGACCACCTACGAGCAGTACTTC. Protein product: CASSLFAPQGTTYEQYF.

V usage is TRBV27 and J usage is TRBJ2-3, with TRBD2 as a possible D gene (6 bases). The CDR3 totals 14 residues. Per the germline V gene, CDR1 is MNHEY and CDR2 is SMNVEV (reference sequence). The germline V and J ends were trimmed by 3 bases and 6 bases, with 13 bases remaining between them. CDR3 nucleotide sequence: TGTGCCAGCAGTTTCGCGGGGCGAGAGGATACGCAGTATTTT. Amino acids: CASSFAGREDTQYF.

The chain carries TRBV3-1 (or the pseudogene TRBV3-2) and TRBJ2-7; the D gene is possibly TRBD2 (5 bases). CDR1 is LGHDT and CDR2 is YNNKEL in the germline V gene (reference sequence). With 4 bases removed from V and 7 bases from J, the gap between germline ends came to 8 bases. This CDR3 is 11 amino acids long. The CDR3 DNA sequence: TGTGCCAGCAGCCGGGAGCGGGAGCAGTACTTC. Translation: CASSREREQYF.